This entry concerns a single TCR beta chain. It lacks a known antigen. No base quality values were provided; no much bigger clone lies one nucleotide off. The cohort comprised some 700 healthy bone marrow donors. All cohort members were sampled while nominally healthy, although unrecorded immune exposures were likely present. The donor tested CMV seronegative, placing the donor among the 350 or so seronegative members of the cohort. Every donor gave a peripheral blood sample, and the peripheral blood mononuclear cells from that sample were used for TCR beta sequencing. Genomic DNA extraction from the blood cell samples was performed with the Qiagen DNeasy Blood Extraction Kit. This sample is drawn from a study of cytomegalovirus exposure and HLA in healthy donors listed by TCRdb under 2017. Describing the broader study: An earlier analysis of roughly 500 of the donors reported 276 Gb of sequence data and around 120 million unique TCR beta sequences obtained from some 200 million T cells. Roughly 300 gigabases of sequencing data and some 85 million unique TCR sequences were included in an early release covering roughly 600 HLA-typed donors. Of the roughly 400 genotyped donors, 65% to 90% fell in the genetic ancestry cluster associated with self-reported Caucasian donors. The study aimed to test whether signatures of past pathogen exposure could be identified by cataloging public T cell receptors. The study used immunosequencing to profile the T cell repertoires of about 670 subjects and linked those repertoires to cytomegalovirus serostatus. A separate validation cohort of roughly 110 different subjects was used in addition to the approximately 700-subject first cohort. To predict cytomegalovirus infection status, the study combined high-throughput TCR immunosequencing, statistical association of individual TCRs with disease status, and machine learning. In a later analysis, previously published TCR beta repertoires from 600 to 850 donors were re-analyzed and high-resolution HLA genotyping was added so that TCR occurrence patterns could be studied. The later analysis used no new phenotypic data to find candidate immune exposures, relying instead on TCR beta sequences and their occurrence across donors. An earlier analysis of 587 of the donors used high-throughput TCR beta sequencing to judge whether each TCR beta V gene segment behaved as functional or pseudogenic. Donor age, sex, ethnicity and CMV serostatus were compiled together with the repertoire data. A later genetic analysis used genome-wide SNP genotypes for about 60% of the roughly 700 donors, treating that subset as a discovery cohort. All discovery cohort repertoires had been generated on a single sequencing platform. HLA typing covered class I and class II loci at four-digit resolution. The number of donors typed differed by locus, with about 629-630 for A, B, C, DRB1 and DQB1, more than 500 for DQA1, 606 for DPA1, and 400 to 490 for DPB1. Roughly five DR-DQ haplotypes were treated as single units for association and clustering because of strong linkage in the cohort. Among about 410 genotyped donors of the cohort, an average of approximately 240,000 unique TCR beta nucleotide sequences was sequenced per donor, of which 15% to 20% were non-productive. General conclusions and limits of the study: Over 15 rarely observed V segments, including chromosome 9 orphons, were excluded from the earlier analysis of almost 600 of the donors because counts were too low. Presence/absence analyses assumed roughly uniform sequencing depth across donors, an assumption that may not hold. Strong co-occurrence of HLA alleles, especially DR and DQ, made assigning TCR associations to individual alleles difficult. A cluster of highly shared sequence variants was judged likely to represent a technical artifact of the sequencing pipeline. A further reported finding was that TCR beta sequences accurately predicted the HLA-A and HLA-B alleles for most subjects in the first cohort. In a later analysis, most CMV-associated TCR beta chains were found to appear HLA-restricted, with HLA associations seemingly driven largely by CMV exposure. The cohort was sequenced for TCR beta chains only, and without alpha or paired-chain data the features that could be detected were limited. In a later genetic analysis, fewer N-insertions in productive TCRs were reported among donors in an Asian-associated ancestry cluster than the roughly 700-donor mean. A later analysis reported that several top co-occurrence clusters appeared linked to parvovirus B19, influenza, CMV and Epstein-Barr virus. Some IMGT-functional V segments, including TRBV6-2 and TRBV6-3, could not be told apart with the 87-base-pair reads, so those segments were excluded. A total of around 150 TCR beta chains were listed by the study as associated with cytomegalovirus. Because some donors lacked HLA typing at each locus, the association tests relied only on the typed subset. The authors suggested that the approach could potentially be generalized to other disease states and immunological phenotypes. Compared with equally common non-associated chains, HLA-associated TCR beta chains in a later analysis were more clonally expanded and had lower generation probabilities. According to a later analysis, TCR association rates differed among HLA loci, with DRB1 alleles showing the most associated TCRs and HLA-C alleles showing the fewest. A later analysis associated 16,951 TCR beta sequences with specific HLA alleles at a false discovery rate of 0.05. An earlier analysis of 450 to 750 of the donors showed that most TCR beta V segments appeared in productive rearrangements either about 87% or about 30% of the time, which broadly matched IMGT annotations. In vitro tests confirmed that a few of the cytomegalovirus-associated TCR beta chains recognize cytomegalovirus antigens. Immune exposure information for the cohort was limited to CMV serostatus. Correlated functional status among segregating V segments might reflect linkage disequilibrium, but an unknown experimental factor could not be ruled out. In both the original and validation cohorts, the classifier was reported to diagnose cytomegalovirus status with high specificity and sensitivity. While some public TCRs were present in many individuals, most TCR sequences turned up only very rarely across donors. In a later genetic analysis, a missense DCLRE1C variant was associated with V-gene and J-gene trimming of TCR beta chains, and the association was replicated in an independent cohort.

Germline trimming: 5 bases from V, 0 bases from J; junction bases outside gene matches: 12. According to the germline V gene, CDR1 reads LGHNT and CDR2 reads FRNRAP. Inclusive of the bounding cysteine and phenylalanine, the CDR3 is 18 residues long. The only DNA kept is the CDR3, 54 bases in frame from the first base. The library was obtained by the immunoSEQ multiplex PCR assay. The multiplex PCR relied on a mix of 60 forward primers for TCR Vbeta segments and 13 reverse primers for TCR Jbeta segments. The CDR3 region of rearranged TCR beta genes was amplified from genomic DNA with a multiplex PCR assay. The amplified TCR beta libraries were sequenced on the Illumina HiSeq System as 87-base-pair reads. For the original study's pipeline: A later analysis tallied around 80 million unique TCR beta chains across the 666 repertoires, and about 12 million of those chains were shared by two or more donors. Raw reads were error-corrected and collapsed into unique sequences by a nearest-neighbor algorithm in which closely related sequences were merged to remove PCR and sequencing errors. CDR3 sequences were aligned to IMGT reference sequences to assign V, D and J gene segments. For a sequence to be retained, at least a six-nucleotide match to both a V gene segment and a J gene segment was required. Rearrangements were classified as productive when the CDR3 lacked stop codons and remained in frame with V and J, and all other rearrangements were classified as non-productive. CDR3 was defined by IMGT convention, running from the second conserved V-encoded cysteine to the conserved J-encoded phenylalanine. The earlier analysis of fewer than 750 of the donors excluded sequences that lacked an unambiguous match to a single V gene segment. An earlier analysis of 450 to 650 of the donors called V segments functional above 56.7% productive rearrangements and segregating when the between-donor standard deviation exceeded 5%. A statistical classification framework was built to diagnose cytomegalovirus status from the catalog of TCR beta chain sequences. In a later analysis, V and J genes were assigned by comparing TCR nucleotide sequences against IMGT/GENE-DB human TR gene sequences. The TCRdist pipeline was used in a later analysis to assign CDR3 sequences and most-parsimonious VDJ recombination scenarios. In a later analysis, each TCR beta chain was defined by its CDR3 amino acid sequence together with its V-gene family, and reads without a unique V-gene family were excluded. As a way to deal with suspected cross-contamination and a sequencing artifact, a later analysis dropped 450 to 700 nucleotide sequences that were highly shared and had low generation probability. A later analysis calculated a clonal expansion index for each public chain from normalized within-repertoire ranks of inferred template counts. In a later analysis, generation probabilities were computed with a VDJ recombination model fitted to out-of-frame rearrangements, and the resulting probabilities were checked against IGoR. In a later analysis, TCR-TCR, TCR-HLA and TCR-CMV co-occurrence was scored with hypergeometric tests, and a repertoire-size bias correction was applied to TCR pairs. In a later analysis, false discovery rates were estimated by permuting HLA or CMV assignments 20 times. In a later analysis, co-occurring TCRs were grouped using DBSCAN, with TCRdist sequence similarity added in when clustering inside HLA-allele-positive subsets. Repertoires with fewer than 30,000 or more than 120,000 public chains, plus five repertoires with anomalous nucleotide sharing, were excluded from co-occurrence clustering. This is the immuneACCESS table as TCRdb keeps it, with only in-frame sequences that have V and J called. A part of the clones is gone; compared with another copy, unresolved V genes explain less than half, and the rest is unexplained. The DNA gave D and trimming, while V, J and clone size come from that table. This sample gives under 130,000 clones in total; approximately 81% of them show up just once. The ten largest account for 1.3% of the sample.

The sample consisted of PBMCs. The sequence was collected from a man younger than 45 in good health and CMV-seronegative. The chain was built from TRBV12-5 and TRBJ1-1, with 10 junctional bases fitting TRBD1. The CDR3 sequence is CASGAWTGGLIMNTEAFF. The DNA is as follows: TGTGCTAGTGGTGCCTGGACAGGGGGGCTTATAATGAACACTGAAGCTTTCTTT.